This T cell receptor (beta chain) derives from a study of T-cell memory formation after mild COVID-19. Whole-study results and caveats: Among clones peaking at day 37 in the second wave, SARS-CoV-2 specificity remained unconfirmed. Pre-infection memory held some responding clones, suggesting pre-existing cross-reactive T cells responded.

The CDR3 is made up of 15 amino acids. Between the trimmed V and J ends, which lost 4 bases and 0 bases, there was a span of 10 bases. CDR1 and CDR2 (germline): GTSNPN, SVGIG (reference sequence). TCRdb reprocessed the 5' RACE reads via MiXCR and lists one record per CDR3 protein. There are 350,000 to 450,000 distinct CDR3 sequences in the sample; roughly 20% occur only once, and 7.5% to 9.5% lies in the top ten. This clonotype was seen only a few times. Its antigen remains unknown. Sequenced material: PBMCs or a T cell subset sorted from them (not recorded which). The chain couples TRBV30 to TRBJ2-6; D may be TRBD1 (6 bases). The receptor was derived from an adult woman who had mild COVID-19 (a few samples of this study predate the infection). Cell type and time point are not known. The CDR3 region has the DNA TGTGCCTGGACAGGGGCCTCCTCTGGGGCCAACGTCCTGACTTTC. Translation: CAWTGASSGANVLTF.